This T cell receptor (beta chain) was profiled in a study of cytotoxic CD8 clonotypes in ibrutinib-treated CLL. Study-level information: Patients: 11 to 12 relapsed/refractory, some 16 treatment-naive, fewer than 18 IGHV unmutated. The authors obtained response samples at a median of around 11 months of treatment, range 6 to 36.

This clone was seen more than once but under ten times. Clones were read by immunoSEQ multiplex PCR, and TCRdb kept only the in-frame ones, dropping some. In the table there are some 93,000 clones, around four fifths of which are singletons. For TCR beta libraries, around 1.8 micrograms of genomic DNA were obtained from cryopreserved PBMCs. This CDR3 contains 16 residues. Germline CDR1 and CDR2: ENHRY and SYGVKD. V dropped 2 bases and J dropped 5; count of bases not matched to a gene: 9. The chain links TRBV10-3 to TRBJ2-1, with 7 bases lining up with TRBD2. This TCR derives from a human donor with chronic lymphocytic leukemia. This material consisted of PBMCs, taken after 12 months of ibrutinib treatment. This chain's CDR3 is CAISEAAGTTNNEQFF. CDR3 sequence (DNA): TGTGCCATCAGTGAGGCCGCCGGGACTACTAACAATGAGCAGTTCTTC.